Presented here are 6 T cell receptor beta chains from one specimen sequenced in a study of blood T cells in healthy people across ages. The authors ran a second PCR of roughly 6 to 11 cycles using a sample-barcoded 5' primer and a J-beta primer mix. In TCRdb, the 5' RACE reads were re-called with MiXCR into one record per CDR3 protein. Of hundreds of thousands of distinct CDR3 sequences in the sample, 20% to 25% are singletons; the top ten hold roughly 22%. Sequencing used blood. These receptors originate from a man between 65 and 80 years old in good health.

This clonotype was observed a few times. V is TRBV12-3 or TRBV12-4 and J is TRBJ1-2, with unresolved D. This CDR3 is 14 amino acids long. V shed 7 bases and J shed 1 base, with 13 bases lying between them. The CDR3 is CASTSQLINYGYTF. The CDR3 nucleotides read TGTGCCAGCACAAGTCAGTTAATTAACTATGGCTACACCTTC.

This clonotype was detected only once. The chain couples TRBV28 to TRBJ2-5; TRBD1 agrees at 9 bases. Germline V gene sequence: CDR1 MDHEN, CDR2 SYDVKM. V lost 6 bases, J lost 4 bases, and 9 bases stayed unmatched. This CDR3 spans 15 amino acids. The CDR3 loop is CASSLGQGIVETQYF. CDR3 DNA: TGTGCCAGCAGCCTGGGACAGGGTATTGTAGAGACCCAGTACTTC.

This clonotype was detected only a few times. This chain links TRBV12-3 or TRBV12-4 with TRBJ1-1; 10 positions agree with TRBD1. The CDR3 runs to 14 residues. V lost 6 bases, J lost 1 base, and 2 bases stayed unmatched. The chain's CDR3 is CASRWTGGNTEAFF. DNA for the CDR3: TGTGCCAGCAGATGGACAGGGGGGAACACTGAAGCTTTCTTT.

The chain carries TRBV4-2 and TRBJ2-1; maybe TRBD2 (6 bases). Germline V gene lookup returns CDR1 LGHNA and CDR2 YNFKEQ. The CDR3 is 14 residues long. Trimming cost V 0 bases and J 6 bases, with 9 bases left between them. The CDR3 DNA is TGTGCCAGCAGCCAAGACGGAGGGGTCAATGAGCAGTTCTTC. Encoded protein: CASSQDGGVNEQFF.

In its sample, this clonotype was seen a few times. This chain joins TRBV12-3 or TRBV12-4 and TRBJ1-6, with 11 bases lining up with TRBD1. CDR3 length: 15 residues. The junction had 9 bases not matched to a gene; V was cut back by 6 bases and J by 11 bases. The CDR3 bases are TGTGCCAGCAGCAAGACCCGGGACAGGGGGACACCCCTCCACTTT. It encodes CASSKTRDRGTPLHF.

This clonotype came up a few times. The V gene is TRBV9, the J gene TRBJ2-5; 8 nucleotides agree with TRBD2. The J call may not be correct, given that the DNA end is closer to TRBJ2-7. Germline V gene data show CDR1 as SGDLS and CDR2 as YYNGEE. The CDR3 sequence is 15 residues long. The chain's CDR3 is CASSVDPGGTYEQYF. CDR3 DNA sequence: TGTGCCAGCAGCGTAGATCCGGGGGGGACTTACGAGCAGTACTTC.